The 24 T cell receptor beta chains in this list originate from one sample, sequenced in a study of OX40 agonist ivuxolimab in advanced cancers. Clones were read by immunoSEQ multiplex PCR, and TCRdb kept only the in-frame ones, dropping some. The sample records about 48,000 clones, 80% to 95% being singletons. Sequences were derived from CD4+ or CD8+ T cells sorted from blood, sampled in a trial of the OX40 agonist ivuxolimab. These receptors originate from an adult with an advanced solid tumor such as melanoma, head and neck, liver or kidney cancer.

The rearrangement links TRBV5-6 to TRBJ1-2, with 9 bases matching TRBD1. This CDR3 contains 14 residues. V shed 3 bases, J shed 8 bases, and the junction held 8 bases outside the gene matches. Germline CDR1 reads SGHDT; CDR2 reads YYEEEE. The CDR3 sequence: CASSWDRASWGYTF. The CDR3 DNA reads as TGTGCCAGCAGCTGGGACAGGGCGTCGTGGGGCTACACCTTC.

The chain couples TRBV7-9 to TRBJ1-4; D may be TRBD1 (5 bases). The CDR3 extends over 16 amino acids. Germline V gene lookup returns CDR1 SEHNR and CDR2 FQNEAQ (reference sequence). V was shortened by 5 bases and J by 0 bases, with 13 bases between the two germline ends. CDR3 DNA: TGTGCCAGCAGCACGCGGGGCCCTGCAACTAATGAAAAACTGTTTTTT. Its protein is CASSTRGPATNEKLFF. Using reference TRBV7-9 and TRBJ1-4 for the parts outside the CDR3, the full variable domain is DTGVSQNPRHKITKRGQNVTFRCDPISEHNRLYWYRQTLGQGPEFLTYFQNEAQLEKSRLLSDRFSAERPKGSFSTLEIQRTEQGDSAMYLCASSTRGPATNEKLFFGSGTQLSVL.

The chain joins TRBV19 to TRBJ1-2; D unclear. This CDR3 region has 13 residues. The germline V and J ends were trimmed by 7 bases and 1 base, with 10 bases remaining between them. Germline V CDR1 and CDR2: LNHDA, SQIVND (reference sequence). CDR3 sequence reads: CASNPGSNYGYTF. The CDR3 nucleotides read TGTGCCAGTAATCCGGGAAGTAACTATGGCTACACCTTC.

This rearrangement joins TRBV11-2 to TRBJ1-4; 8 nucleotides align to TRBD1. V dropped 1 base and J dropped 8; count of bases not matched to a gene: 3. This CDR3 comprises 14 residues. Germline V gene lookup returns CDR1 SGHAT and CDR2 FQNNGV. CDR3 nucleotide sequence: TGTGCCAGCAGCTTAGGGGACAGGACAGAAAAACTGTTTTTT. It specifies CASSLGDRTEKLFF.

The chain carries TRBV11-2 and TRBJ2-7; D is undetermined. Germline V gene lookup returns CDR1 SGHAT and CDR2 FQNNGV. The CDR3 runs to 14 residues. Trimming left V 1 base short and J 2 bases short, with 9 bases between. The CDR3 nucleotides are TGTGCCAGCAGCTTAGGCGGAGATACCTACGAGCAGTACGTC. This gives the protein CASSLGGDTYEQYV.

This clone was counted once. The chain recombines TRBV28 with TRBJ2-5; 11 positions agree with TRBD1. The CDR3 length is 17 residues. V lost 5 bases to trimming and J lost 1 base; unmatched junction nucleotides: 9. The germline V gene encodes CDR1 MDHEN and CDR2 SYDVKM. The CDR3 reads CASSPPSGTGGQETQYF. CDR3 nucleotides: TGTGCCAGCAGTCCCCCCTCCGGGACAGGGGGCCAAGAGACCCAGTACTTC. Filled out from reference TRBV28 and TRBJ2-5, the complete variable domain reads DVKVTQSSRYLVKRTGEKVFLECVQDMDHENMFWYRQDPGLGLRLIYFSYDVKMKEKGDIPEGYSVSREKKERFSLILESASTNQTSMYLCASSPPSGTGGQETQYFGPGTRLLVL.

The CDR3 loop reads CSAHRAYEQYV. Here the CDR3 DNA reads TGCAGTGCTCACAGGGCCTACGAGCAGTACGTC. This chain uses TRBV20-1 with TRBJ2-7; D may be TRBD1 (6 bases). The CDR3 consists of 11 residues. Looked up from germline, CDR1 is DFQATT and CDR2 is SNEGSKA (reference sequence). With 5 bases removed from V and 2 bases from J, the gap between germline ends came to 7 bases.

The CDR3 region has the DNA TGCGCCAGCAGCTTCCACCTAACTAGCACAGATACGCAGTATTTT. Protein: CASSFHLTSTDTQYF. The chain combines TRBV5-1 with TRBJ2-3; no clear D gene. The V end lost 2 bases, the J end lost 0 bases, and 10 bases lay between the germline ends. Germline CDR1 and CDR2: SGHRS and YFSETQ. The CDR3 is made up of 15 amino acids.

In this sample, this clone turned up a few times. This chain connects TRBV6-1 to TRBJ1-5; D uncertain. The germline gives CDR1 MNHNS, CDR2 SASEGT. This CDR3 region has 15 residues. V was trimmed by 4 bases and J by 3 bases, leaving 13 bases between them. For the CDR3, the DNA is TGTGCCAGCAGTGCCATCGACGGCGACAATCAGCCCCAGCATTTT. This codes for CASSAIDGDNQPQHF.

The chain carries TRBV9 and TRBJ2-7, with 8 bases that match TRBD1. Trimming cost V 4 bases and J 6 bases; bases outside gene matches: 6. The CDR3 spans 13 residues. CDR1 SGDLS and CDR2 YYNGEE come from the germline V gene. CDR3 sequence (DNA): TGTGCCAGCAGCCCCTCGGACAGGGCCGAGCAGTACTTC. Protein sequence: CASSPSDRAEQYF. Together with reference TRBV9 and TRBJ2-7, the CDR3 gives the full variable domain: DSGVTQTPKHLITATGQRVTLRCSPRSGDLSVYWYQQSLDQGLQFLIQYYNGEERAKGNILERFSAQQFPDLHSELNLSSLELGDSALYFCASSPSDRAEQYFGPGTRLTVT.

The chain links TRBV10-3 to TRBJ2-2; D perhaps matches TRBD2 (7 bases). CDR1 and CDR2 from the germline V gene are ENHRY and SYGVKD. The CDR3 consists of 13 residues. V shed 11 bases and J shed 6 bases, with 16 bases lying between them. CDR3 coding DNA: TGTGCCGCCTGGGGGGGCCGGGCCGGGGAGCTGTTTTTT. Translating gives CAAWGGRAGELFF.

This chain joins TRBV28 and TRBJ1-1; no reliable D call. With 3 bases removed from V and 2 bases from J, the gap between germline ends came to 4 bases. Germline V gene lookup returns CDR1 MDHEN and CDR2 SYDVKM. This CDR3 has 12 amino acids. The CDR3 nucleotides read TGTGCCAGCAGTTTCGATAACACTGAAGCTTTCTTT. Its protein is CASSFDNTEAFF.

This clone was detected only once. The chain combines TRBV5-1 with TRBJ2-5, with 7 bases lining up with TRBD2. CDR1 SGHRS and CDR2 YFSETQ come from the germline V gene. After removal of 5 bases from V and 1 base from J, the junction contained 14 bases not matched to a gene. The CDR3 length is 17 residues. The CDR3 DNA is TGCGCCAGCAGACCGGCCGTGGGGGGGTCCCTCCAAGAGACCCAGTACTTC. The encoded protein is CASRPAVGGSLQETQYF.

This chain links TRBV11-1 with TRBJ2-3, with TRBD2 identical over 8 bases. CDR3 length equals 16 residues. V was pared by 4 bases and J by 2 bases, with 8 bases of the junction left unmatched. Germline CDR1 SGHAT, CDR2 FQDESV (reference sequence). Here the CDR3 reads CASSSLGGGTTDTQYF. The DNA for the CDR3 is TGTGCCAGCAGCTCACTCGGGGGGGGCACCACAGATACGCAGTATTTT.

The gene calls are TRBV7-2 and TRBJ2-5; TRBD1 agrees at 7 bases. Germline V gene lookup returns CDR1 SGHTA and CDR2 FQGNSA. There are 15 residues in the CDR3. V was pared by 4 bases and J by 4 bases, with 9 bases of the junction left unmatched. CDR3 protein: CASSSATGWIETQYF. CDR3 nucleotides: TGTGCCAGCAGCTCTGCGACAGGGTGGATAGAGACCCAGTACTTC.

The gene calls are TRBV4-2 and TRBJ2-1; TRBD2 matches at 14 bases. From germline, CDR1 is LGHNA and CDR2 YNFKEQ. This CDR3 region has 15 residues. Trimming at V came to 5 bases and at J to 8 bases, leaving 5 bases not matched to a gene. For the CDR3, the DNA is TGTGCCAGCAGCGAGACTAGCGGGGGGGGCTATGAGCAGTTCTTC. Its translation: CASSETSGGGYEQFF.

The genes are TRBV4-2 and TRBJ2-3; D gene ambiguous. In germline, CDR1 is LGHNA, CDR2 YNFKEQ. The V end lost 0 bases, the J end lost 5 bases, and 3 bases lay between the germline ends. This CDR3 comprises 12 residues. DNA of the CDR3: TGTGCCAGCAGCCAAGACAAAGATACGCAGTATTTT. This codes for CASSQDKDTQYF.

CDR3 residues: CASRRDYTGELFF. CDR3 nucleotides: TGTGCCAGCAGGAGGGATTACACCGGGGAGCTGTTTTTT. This rearrangement joins TRBV5-8 to TRBJ2-2; D might be TRBD2 (5 bases). This CDR3 is 13 amino acids long. Trimming pared 5 bases from V and 3 bases from J, leaving 8 bases between. Germline V gives CDR1 SGHTS, CDR2 YDEGEE.

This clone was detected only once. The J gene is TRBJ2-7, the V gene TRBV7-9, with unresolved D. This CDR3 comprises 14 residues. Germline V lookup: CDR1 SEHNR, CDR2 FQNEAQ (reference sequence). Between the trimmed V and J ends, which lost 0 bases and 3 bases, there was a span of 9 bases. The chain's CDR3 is CASSLAGPYYEQYV. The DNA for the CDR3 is TGTGCCAGCAGCTTAGCCGGACCCTACTACGAGCAGTACGTC.

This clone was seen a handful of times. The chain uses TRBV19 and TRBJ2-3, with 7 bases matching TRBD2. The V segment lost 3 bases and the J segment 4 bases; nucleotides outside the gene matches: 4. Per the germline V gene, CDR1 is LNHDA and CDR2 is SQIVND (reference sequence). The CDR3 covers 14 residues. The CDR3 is CASSMTSGADTQYF. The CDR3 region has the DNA TGTGCCAGTAGTATGACGAGCGGGGCAGATACGCAGTATTTT.

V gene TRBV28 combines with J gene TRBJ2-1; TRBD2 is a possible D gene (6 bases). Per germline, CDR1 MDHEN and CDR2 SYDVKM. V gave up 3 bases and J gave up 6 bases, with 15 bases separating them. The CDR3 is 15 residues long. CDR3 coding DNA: TGTGCCAGCAGTTTCACCCCGGACGGGGGCAATGAGCAGTTCTTC. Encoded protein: CASSFTPDGGNEQFF.

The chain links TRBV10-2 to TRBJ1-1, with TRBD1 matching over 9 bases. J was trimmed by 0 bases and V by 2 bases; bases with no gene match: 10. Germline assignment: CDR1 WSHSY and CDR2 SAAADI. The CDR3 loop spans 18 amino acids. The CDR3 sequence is CASSEGVGTGYMNTEAFF. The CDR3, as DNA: TGCGCCAGCAGTGAGGGGGTGGGGACAGGGTATATGAACACTGAAGCTTTCTTT.

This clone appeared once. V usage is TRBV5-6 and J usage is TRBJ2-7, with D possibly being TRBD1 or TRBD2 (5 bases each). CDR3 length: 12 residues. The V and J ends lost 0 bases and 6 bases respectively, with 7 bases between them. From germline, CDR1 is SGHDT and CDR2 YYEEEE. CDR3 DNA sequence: TGTGCCAGCAGCTTGGCTGGGGGCGAGCAGTACGTC. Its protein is CASSLAGGEQYV.

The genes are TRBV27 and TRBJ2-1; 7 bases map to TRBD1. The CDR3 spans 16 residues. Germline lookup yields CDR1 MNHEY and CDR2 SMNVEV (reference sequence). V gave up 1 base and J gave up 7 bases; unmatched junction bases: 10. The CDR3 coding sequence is TGTGCCAGCAGTTTATATTTAGAGGGGGCAGAGAATGAGCAGTTCTTC. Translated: CASSLYLEGAENEQFF.